The 18 T cell receptor beta chains in this list originate from one sample, sequenced in a study of T cells in Graves' hyperthyroidism and ophthalmopathy. RNA transcripts served as the template for amplifying TCR beta CDR3 regions. First-round RT-PCR targeting the TCR CDR3 was performed with the HTBI primer set. One entry per CDR3 protein results from TCRdb running MiXCR on the multiplex PCR reads. The sample comprises a few hundred thousand distinct CDR3 sequences, about 15% of which are singletons, and around 7.8% rests with the top ten. Sequencing was done on a sample of blood. These receptors all stem from a woman aged 25 to 39 with Graves' hyperthyroidism.

This clonotype was observed a few times. The chain couples TRBV9 to TRBJ1-2; D is perhaps TRBD1 (5 bases). The V end lost 0 bases, the J end lost 3 bases, and 12 bases lay between the germline ends. The CDR3 is 15 amino acids. The germline CDR1 and CDR2 sequences are SGDLS and YYNGEE. The CDR3 sequence: CASSVAIQGHYGYTF. CDR3 bases: TGTGCCAGCAGCGTAGCTATTCAGGGTCACTATGGCTACACCTTC. The full variable domain, its missing parts supplied by reference TRBV9 and TRBJ1-2, is DSGVTQTPKHLITATGQRVTLRCSPRSGDLSVYWYQQSLDQGLQFLIQYYNGEERAKGNILERFSAQQFPDLHSELNLSSLELGDSALYFCASSVAIQGHYGYTFGSGTRLTVV.

The sample holds many counts of this clonotype. The chain employs TRBV6-1 and TRBJ2-1; 11 positions agree with TRBD2. V lost 0 bases and J lost 7; bases outside the gene matches: 5. Germline assignment: CDR1 MNHNS and CDR2 SASEGT. The CDR3 spans 16 residues. CDR3 sequence reads: CASSEAPSGRQNEQFF. CDR3 coding DNA: TGTGCCAGCAGTGAAGCGCCTAGCGGGAGGCAAAATGAGCAGTTCTTC.

The rearrangement links TRBV3-1 to TRBJ1-2; unclear D gene. With 4 bases removed from V and 8 bases from J, the gap between germline ends came to 11 bases. Germline CDR1 is LGHDT and CDR2 is YNNKEL (reference sequence). The CDR3 has 12 amino acids. The CDR3 loop reads CASSPKGVGYTF. The DNA of the CDR3 is TGTGCCAGCAGCCCAAAGGGTGTAGGCTACACCTTC.

The chain uses TRBV5-4 and TRBJ2-4, with D perhaps TRBD2 (5 bases). Trimming took 4 bases from V and 8 from J, leaving 10 bases between them. The CDR3 is made up of 12 amino acids. In germline, CDR1 is SGHNT, CDR2 YYREEE (reference sequence). The CDR3 DNA is TGTGCCAGCAGCAAGTTCGGGGACATTCAGTACTTC. It is translated as CASSKFGDIQYF.

In the case of this clonotype: The junction and the germline gene differ at one end; a read error may be behind it. CDR3 sequence reads: CASSYLGQGSGDTGAFF. The CDR3 DNA sequence: TGTGCCAGCAGTTACCTGGGCCAGGGGTCAGGGGACACTGGAGCTTTCTTT. The chain links TRBV3-1 to TRBJ1-1, with TRBD1 as a possible D gene (6 bases). Germline V gives CDR1 LGHDT, CDR2 YNNKEL (reference sequence). The CDR3 extends over 17 amino acids.

The CDR3: CASSRTSGKDYEQYF. The CDR3, as DNA: TGTGCCAGCAGCCGAACTAGCGGGAAGGACTACGAGCAGTACTTC. The V call is TRBV6-6, the J call TRBJ2-7; 10 bases align to TRBD2. The CDR3 is 15 residues long. The V segment lost 6 bases and the J segment 3 bases; nucleotides outside the gene matches: 8. Germline V gene lookup returns CDR1 MNHNY and CDR2 SVGAGI (reference sequence).

The chain couples TRBV27 to TRBJ2-7, with 8 nucleotides matching TRBD2. Looked up from germline, CDR1 is MNHEY and CDR2 is SMNVEV (reference sequence). Trimming took 3 bases from V and 3 from J; bases not matched to a gene: 4. The CDR3 length is 14 residues. CDR3 in DNA: TGTGCCAGCAGTTTCGGGGGGGCTGACTACGAGCAGTACTTC. Its protein product is CASSFGGADYEQYF.

This clonotype was seen only a few times. This chain connects TRBV19 to TRBJ2-6; a weak D match, TRBD1 (6 bases). The germline V gene encodes CDR1 LNHDA and CDR2 SQIVND (reference sequence). Deletions cut 2 bases from V and 0 bases from J, with 11 bases between. The CDR3 runs to 17 residues. The CDR3 is CASSIRTAPSGANVLTF. In DNA, the CDR3 is TGTGCCAGTAGTATAAGGACAGCCCCCTCTGGGGCCAACGTCCTGACTTTC. Full variable domain (remainder filled in from reference TRBV19 and TRBJ2-6): DGGITQSPKYLFRKEGQNVTLSCEQNLNHDAMYWYRQDPGQGLRLIYYSQIVNDFQKGDIAEGYSVSREKKESFPLTVTSAQKNPTAFYLCASSIRTAPSGANVLTFGAGSRLTVL.

This clonotype has a count of ten or more. The chain couples TRBV3-1 to TRBJ2-1; 7 nucleotides line up with TRBD2. The V gene's germline CDR1 is LGHDT and CDR2 YNNKEL (reference sequence). V shed 2 bases, J shed 0 bases, and the junction held 7 bases outside the gene matches. The CDR3 has 17 residues. The CDR3 DNA reads as TGTGCCAGCAGCCAAAGCCTAGCGGTTAGCTCCTACAATGAGCAGTTCTTC. Translated: CASSQSLAVSSYNEQFF.

With regard to this clonotype: It may be a read error: a sequence one base away is much more abundant. The CDR3: CASSSGPQRDNEQFF. CDR3 DNA: TGTGCCAGCAGCTCCGGACCGCAAAGGGACAATGAGCAGTTCTTC. The rearrangement uses TRBV11-1 and TRBJ2-1; D is unresolved. The germline CDR1 and CDR2 sequences are SGHAT and FQDESV (reference sequence). This CDR3 is 15 amino acids long. Trimming stripped 4 bases from V and 5 bases from J, with 15 bases between.

This clonotype turned up a few times. The V call is TRBV2, the J call TRBJ2-4; no clear D. The germline V gene encodes CDR1 SNHLY and CDR2 FYNNEI. Between the trimmed V and J ends, which lost 3 bases and 0 bases, there was a span of 9 bases. This CDR3 has 15 amino acids. The CDR3 nucleotides read TGTGCCAGCAGTGAGGGGAAACTAGCCAAAAACATTCAGTACTTC. Protein: CASSEGKLAKNIQYF.

The sample holds many counts of this clonotype. This chain connects TRBV30 to TRBJ2-3, with D possibly being TRBD2 (5 bases). V was pared by 0 bases and J by 4 bases, with 11 bases between. In germline, CDR1 is GTSNPN, CDR2 SVGIG (reference sequence). This CDR3 is 14 amino acids long. The CDR3 spells CAWSVGGFSDTQYF. For the CDR3, the DNA is TGTGCCTGGAGTGTTGGAGGATTCTCAGATACGCAGTATTTT.

Ten or more counts support this clonotype. The gene calls are TRBV15 and TRBJ2-5; D call uncertain. The CDR3 covers 15 residues. CDR1 is LNHNV and CDR2 is YYDKDF in the germline V gene (reference sequence). V was trimmed by 0 bases and J by 1 base, leaving 9 bases between them. CDR3 sequence: CATSRDQGTQETQYF. CDR3 sequence (DNA): TGTGCCACCAGCAGAGATCAAGGAACCCAAGAGACCCAGTACTTC.

The DNA of the CDR3 is TGCAGCGTGGAACAGTCGGCTGGAAACACCATATATTTT. Translation gives CSVEQSAGNTIYF. The chain employs TRBV29-1 and TRBJ1-3; D is uncertain. V shed 6 bases and J shed 2 bases, with 11 bases lying between them. This CDR3 is built from 13 residues. Germline V gene lookup returns CDR1 SQVTM and CDR2 ANQGSEA.

In its sample, this clonotype was seen once. A single base separates this from a much larger clone, so it may be a read error. The chain recombines TRBV11-2 with TRBJ2-2, with D perhaps TRBD2 (6 bases). V shed 8 bases and J shed 4 bases, with 14 bases lying between them. Germline V gene sequence: CDR1 SGHAT, CDR2 FQNNGV. This CDR3 contains 14 residues. Here the CDR3 DNA reads TGTGCCAGCGAGGGAGGCGGTAGCACCGGGGAGCTGTTTTTT. Residues: CASEGGGSTGELFF.

This clonotype was observed at least ten times. V is TRBV7-2 and J is TRBJ1-1; 9 nucleotides line up with TRBD1. The CDR3 runs 14 residues. The trim removed 6 bases at V and 2 bases at J, leaving 4 bases unmatched. The germline V gene has CDR1 SGHTA and CDR2 FQGNSA. In nucleotides, the CDR3 is TGTGCCAGCAGACCGACAGGGGGAAACACTGAAGCTTTCTTT. It codes for CASRPTGGNTEAFF.

This clonotype was seen many times. This chain connects TRBV7-9 to TRBJ2-2; weak D call: TRBD2 (6 bases). CDR1 and CDR2 (germline): SEHNR, FQNEAQ (reference sequence). The CDR3 sequence is 17 residues long. V was pared by 1 base and J by 0 bases, with 12 bases between. CDR3: CASSLEVASANTGELFF. The CDR3, as DNA: TGTGCCAGCAGCTTAGAAGTGGCTAGCGCGAACACCGGGGAGCTGTTTTTT.

A few counts support this clonotype. The chain couples TRBV9 to TRBJ2-1, with 13 bases identical to TRBD2. CDR1 SGDLS and CDR2 YYNGEE come from the germline V gene. This CDR3 region has 15 residues. V was clipped by 4 bases and J by 9 bases; unmatched bases: 7. The CDR3 here is CASSPGTSGTSEQFF. CDR3 in DNA: TGTGCCAGCAGCCCTGGGACTAGCGGGACGTCTGAGCAGTTCTTC.